This T cell receptor (beta chain) was profiled in a study of PD-1 blockade in classical Hodgkin lymphoma. To note about this clone: Its specificity is not known.

Indicated time point: cycle 4 day 1 (C4D1), after less than seven weeks of nivolumab. Relapses following autologous stem cell transplantation were seen in all patients, with brentuximab vedotin exposure varying. V was pared by 5 bases and J by 0 bases, with 11 bases between. Germline V gene data show CDR1 as SEHNR and CDR2 as FQNEAQ (reference sequence). The CDR3 extends over 14 amino acids. Notes on the study in general: Nivolumab initiated under 1 year post-ASCT led to patient exclusion. Significantly greater TCR diversity emerged by C4D1 in CD4+ cells but not CD8+ cells. Prior therapy or disease activity may underlie the repertoire differences, whose causes remain undefined. Compared with healthy donors, newly diagnosed patients reportedly showed lower baseline TCR diversity.

The assay was immunoSEQ multiplex PCR, and TCRdb's table has in-frame clones only and misses some. The sample has roughly 100,000 clones, 78% seen once. This clonotype was obtained from a human donor with classical Hodgkin lymphoma. This chain links TRBV7-9 with TRBJ2-7; either TRBD1 or TRBD2 may supply D (5 bases each). Sample: peripheral blood mononuclear cells (PBMCs), taken before the fourth cycle of nivolumab. CDR3 amino acids: CASSLTGTSYEQYF. CDR3 DNA: TGTGCCAGCAGCCTTACCGGGACCTCCTACGAGCAGTACTTC.